This TCR beta chain was obtained from a study of identical twins. The study's findings and limits: Beta out-of-frame sequences displayed a weaker excess of sharing between twins. Twin pairs' shared out-of-frame alpha sequences were enriched in low generation probability.

In TCRdb, the 5' RACE reads were re-called with MiXCR into one record per CDR3 protein. The table includes about 690,000 distinct CDR3 sequences, over 5% detected once. With no exceptions, donors were healthy Caucasians. The table lists this clonotype with many counts. Its specificity is not known. The V end was cut by 3 bases, the J end by 4 bases, with 14 bases between. This CDR3 region has 15 residues. Looked up from germline, CDR1 is SGHRS and CDR2 is YFSETQ. The material sequenced was naive T cells sorted from blood. V is TRBV5-1 and J is TRBJ1-5, with D perhaps TRBD1 (5 bases). The receptor's source is a man aged 18 to 29 in good health. The CDR3 protein is CASSWGPGGNQPQHF. CDR3 nucleotides: TGCGCCAGCAGCTGGGGACCTGGAGGGAATCAGCCCCAGCATTTT.